This T cell receptor beta chain emerged from a study of shared clonotypes between healthy human individuals. Remarks on this clone: This CDR3 is also generated by other DNA sequences in the sample.

Sequencing used immunoSEQ multiplex PCR; TCRdb keeps in-frame clones, though not all of them. The table shows approximately 1,500,000 clones, with approximately 98% occurring only once. Germline V gene data show CDR1 as LNHDA and CDR2 as SQIVND (reference sequence). Trimming removed 4 bases from V and 6 bases from J, with 3 bases in between. The CDR3 consists of 10 residues. The receptor was derived from a man aged 25 to 45 in good health. Material: naive CD4+ T cells sorted from blood. Subset indicated: CD45RA+ positively selected. The chain joins TRBV19 to TRBJ1-2; D unclear. The CDR3 DNA follows: TGTGCCAGTAGTAGGAATGGCTACACCTTC. Translating it yields CASSRNGYTF.